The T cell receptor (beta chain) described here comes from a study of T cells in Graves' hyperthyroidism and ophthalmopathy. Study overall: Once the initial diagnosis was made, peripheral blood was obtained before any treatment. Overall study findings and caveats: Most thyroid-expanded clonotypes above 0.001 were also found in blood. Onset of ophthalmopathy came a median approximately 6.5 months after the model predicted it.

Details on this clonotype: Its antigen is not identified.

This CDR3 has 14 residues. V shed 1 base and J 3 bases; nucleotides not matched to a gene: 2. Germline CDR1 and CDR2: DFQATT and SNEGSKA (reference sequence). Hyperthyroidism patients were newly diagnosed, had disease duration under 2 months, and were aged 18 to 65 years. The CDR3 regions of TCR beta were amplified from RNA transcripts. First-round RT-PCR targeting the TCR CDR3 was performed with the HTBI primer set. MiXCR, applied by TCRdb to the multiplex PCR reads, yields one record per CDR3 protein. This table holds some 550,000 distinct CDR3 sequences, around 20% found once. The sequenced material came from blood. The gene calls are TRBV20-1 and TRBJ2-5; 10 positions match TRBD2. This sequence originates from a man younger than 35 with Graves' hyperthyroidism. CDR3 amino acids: CSARVAGGEETQYF. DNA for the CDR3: TGCAGTGCTAGAGTAGCGGGAGGTGAAGAGACCCAGTACTTC.